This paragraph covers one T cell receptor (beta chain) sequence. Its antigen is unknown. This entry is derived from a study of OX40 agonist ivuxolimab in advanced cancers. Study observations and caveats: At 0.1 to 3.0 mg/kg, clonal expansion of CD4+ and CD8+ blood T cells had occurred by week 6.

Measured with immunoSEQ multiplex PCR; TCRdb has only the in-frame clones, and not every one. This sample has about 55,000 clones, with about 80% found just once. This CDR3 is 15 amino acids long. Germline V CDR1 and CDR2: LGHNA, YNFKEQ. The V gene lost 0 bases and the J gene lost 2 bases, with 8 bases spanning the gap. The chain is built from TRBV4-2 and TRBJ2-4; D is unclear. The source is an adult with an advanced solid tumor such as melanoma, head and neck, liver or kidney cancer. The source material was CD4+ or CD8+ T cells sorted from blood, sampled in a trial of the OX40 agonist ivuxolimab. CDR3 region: CASSQDGDTKNIQYF. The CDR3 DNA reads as TGTGCCAGCAGCCAAGATGGGGATACCAAAAACATTCAGTACTTC.